Below, one T cell receptor beta chain is given with its context. It lacks a known antigen. The protocol used for the library was the immunoSEQ multiplex PCR assay. For the multiplex PCR, a mixture combining 60 forward primers for TCR Vbeta segments and 13 reverse primers for TCR Jbeta segments was used. The CDR3 region of rearranged TCR beta genes was amplified from genomic DNA by a multiplex PCR assay. Amplified TCR beta libraries were sequenced as 87-base-pair reads on the Illumina HiSeq System. As for the original processing: A later analysis counted tens of millions of unique TCR beta chains across the roughly 700 repertoires, and some 11 million of these chains were shared by at least two donors. Raw reads were error-corrected and collapsed into unique sequences with a nearest-neighbor algorithm that merged closely related sequences to remove PCR and sequencing errors. To assign V, D and J gene segments, CDR3 sequences were aligned to IMGT reference sequences. Each retained sequence needed at least a six-nucleotide match to both a V gene segment and a J gene segment. Rearrangements were called productive when the CDR3 lacked stop codons and stayed in frame with V and J; all others were non-productive. Following IMGT convention, CDR3 was defined as the stretch from the second conserved V-encoded cysteine to the conserved J-encoded phenylalanine. Sequences without an unambiguous match to a single V gene segment were excluded from the earlier analysis of a few hundred of the donors. An earlier analysis of approximately 590 of the donors classified V segments as functional when productive rearrangements were above 56.7% and as segregating when the standard deviation between donors was above 5%. A statistical classification framework was developed to diagnose cytomegalovirus status using the catalog of TCR beta chain sequences. A later analysis assigned V and J genes by comparing TCR nucleotide sequences with IMGT/GENE-DB human TR gene sequences. The TCRdist pipeline was used in a later analysis to assign CDR3 sequences and most-parsimonious VDJ recombination scenarios. In a later analysis, each TCR beta chain was defined by its CDR3 amino acid sequence together with its V-gene family, and reads lacking a unique V-gene family were excluded. To address suspected cross-contamination and a sequencing artifact, a later analysis removed 592 highly shared, low-generation-probability nucleotide sequences. For each public chain, a later analysis derived a clonal expansion index from normalized ranks of inferred template counts within each repertoire. A later analysis computed generation probabilities with a VDJ recombination model fitted to out-of-frame rearrangements, and checked the results against IGoR. A later analysis scored TCR-TCR, TCR-HLA and TCR-CMV co-occurrence with hypergeometric tests, applying a repertoire-size bias correction to TCR pairs. False discovery rates were estimated in a later analysis by permuting HLA or CMV assignments 20 times. In a later analysis, co-occurring TCRs were grouped using DBSCAN, with TCRdist sequence similarity added in when clustering inside HLA-allele-positive subsets. Co-occurrence clustering excluded repertoires with fewer than 30,000 or more than 120,000 public chains, plus five with anomalous nucleotide sharing. TCRdb carries this immuneACCESS record with in-frame sequences only. Its versions omit some clonotypes, under half of them owing to an unresolved V gene in the studies checked, with the rest unexplained. V and J calls and clone size follow that table, whereas D and trimming were derived from the DNA. Per the sample table, the count is about 74,000 clones. The ten largest clones take up roughly 8% of the sample.

The cohort consisted of more than 650 healthy bone marrow donors. All cohort members were sampled while nominally healthy, although unrecorded immune exposures were likely present. The donor was CMV seropositive and was included in the group of approximately 310 seropositive cohort members. A peripheral blood sample was provided by each donor, and peripheral blood mononuclear cells were used for TCR beta sequencing. Genomic DNA was extracted from the blood cell samples with the Qiagen DNeasy Blood Extraction Kit. The source of the sample is a study of cytomegalovirus exposure and HLA in healthy donors (dated by TCRdb to the late 2010s). Regarding the study in general: According to an earlier analysis of a few hundred of the donors, 150 million to 200 million T cells yielded roughly 100 million unique TCR beta sequences and 276 Gb of sequence data. An early release that covered some 640 HLA-typed donors contained approximately 300 gigabases of sequencing data and approximately 85 million unique TCR sequences. Among the approximately 430 genotyped donors, around 81% belonged to the genetic ancestry cluster associated with self-reported Caucasian donors. The study aimed to test whether cataloging public T cell receptors could reveal signatures of past pathogen exposure. The study used immunosequencing to profile the T cell repertoires of around 600 subjects and linked those repertoires to cytomegalovirus serostatus. A separate validation cohort of 100 to 150 different subjects was used in addition to the approximately 640-subject first cohort. High-throughput TCR immunosequencing, statistical association of individual TCRs with disease status, and machine learning were combined to predict cytomegalovirus infection status. A later analysis re-examined previously published TCR beta repertoires from hundreds of donors and added high-resolution HLA genotyping to investigate patterns of TCR occurrence. Rather than drawing on any new phenotypic data, the later analysis identified candidate immune exposures from TCR beta sequences and the way those sequences occurred across donors. An earlier analysis of 587 of the donors used high-throughput TCR beta sequencing to judge whether each TCR beta V gene segment behaved as functional or pseudogenic. Donor age, sex, ethnicity and CMV serostatus were collected together with the repertoire data. Genome-wide SNP genotypes for about 65% of the roughly 670 donors were used in a later genetic analysis, which treated that subset as a discovery cohort. Every repertoire in the discovery cohort had been generated on one and the same sequencing platform. Both class I and class II loci were covered by HLA typing, at four-digit resolution. The number of donors typed differed by locus, with about 620-630 for A, B, C, DRB1 and DQB1, more than 500 for DQA1, about 610 for DPA1, and some 470 for DPB1. A few DR-DQ haplotypes were handled as single units for association and clustering because linkage in the cohort was strong. Among under 450 genotyped donors of the cohort, an average of about 240,000 unique TCR beta nucleotide sequences were sequenced per donor, roughly 20% of them non-productive. Overall results and qualifications from the work: Compared with the roughly 710-donor mean, donors in an Asian-associated ancestry cluster had fewer N-insertions in productive TCRs, according to a later genetic analysis. According to a later analysis, parvovirus B19, influenza, CMV and Epstein-Barr virus appeared linked to several top co-occurrence clusters. CMV serostatus was the only immune exposure information available for the cohort. In a later genetic analysis, a missense DCLRE1C variant was associated with V-gene and J-gene trimming of TCR beta chains, and the association was replicated in an independent cohort. The presence/absence analyses assumed that sequencing depth was roughly uniform across donors, and that assumption may not be true. Some IMGT-functional V segments, including TRBV6-2 and TRBV6-3, could not be told apart with the 87-base-pair reads, so those segments were excluded. A further reported finding was that TCR beta sequences accurately predicted the HLA-A and HLA-B alleles for most subjects in the first cohort. Correlated functional status among segregating V segments might reflect linkage disequilibrium, but an unknown experimental factor could not be ruled out. Because HLA typing was unavailable for some donors at each locus, only the typed subset was used in association tests. In vitro tests confirmed that three of the cytomegalovirus-associated TCR beta chains recognize cytomegalovirus antigens. A cluster of highly shared sequence variants was judged likely to be a technical artifact of the sequencing pipeline. In a later analysis, HLA-associated TCR beta chains showed more clonal expansion and lower generation probabilities than non-associated chains that were equally common. Most TCR sequences were seen in very few donors, while some public TCRs were found in many individuals. In an earlier analysis of some 500 of the donors, most TCR beta V segments were observed in productive rearrangements about 90% or about 30% of the time, broadly matching IMGT annotations. In this cohort, only TCR beta chains were sequenced, and detectable features were limited by the absence of alpha or paired-chain data. In a later analysis, most CMV-associated TCR beta chains were found to appear HLA-restricted, with HLA associations seemingly driven largely by CMV exposure. The earlier analysis of 587 of the donors excluded approximately 17 rarely observed V segments, including chromosome 9 orphons, because counts were too low. A total of fewer than 200 TCR beta chains were listed by the study as associated with cytomegalovirus. Specific HLA alleles were associated with 15,000 to 20,000 TCR beta sequences at a false discovery rate of 0.05 in a later analysis. When HLA alleles, especially DR and DQ, strongly co-occurred, TCR associations were difficult to assign to individual alleles. According to a later analysis, TCR association rates differed among HLA loci, with DRB1 alleles showing the most associated TCRs and HLA-C alleles showing the fewest. The authors suggested that the approach could potentially be extended to other disease states and immunological phenotypes. In both the original and validation cohorts, the classifier was reported to diagnose cytomegalovirus status with high specificity and sensitivity.

Sequences SGHVS (CDR1) and FQNEAQ (CDR2) are obtained from the germline V gene. Trimmed from V: 0 bases; trimmed from J: 0 bases; junction bases lacking a gene match: 9. The CDR3, cysteine through phenylalanine, is 18 amino acids long. CDR3 DNA is the only sequence kept; it has 54 bases, read in frame from the first base. This sequence was found in a female donor in good health and CMV-seropositive. The chain joins TRBV7-8 to TRBJ2-7; TRBD1 agrees with 9 junctional bases. Material for sequencing was PBMCs. CDR3 region: CASSLAPPLTGGSYEQYF. The DNA sequence is as follows: TGTGCCAGCAGCTTAGCGCCTCCACTGACAGGGGGCTCCTACGAGCAGTACTTC.